These 24 T cell receptor beta chains were all obtained from the same sample, sequenced in a study of blood T cell repertoires in COVID-19. The assay was immunoSEQ multiplex PCR, and TCRdb's table has in-frame clones only and misses some. In the table there are over 85,000 clones, around 85% of which are singletons. The sequencing input was peripheral blood. Source of these receptors: an elderly woman with COVID-19, enrolled during active disease.

Concerning this clone: The sample contains more than one DNA sequence encoding this CDR3. This chain links TRBV7-3 with TRBJ2-2; 9 nucleotides agree with TRBD2. CDR1 is SGHTA, CDR2 FQGTGA, per germline. V shed 3 bases, J shed 5 bases, and the junction held 4 bases outside the gene matches. CDR3 length: 15 residues. CDR3 amino acids: CASSLGLAGTGELFF. Written as DNA, the CDR3 is TGTGCCAGCAGCTTGGGCCTAGCGGGGACCGGGGAGCTGTTTTTT.

The rearrangement uses TRBV21-1 and TRBJ2-1; TRBD2, the table's D call, was not compared with the DNA. TRBV21-1 is a recognized pseudogene. This CDR3 contains 18 residues. The CDR3 loop reads CASSKSGRVESSYNEQFF. In DNA form, the CDR3 reads TGTGCCAGCAGCAAATCCGGTAGAGTGGAGAGCTCCTACAATGAGCAGTTCTTC.

CDR3 in amino acids: CASSPSGDSRYEQYF. As DNA, the CDR3 is TGTGCCAGCAGCCCATCTGGGGACAGTCGTTACGAGCAGTACTTC. The rearrangement joins TRBV7-2 to TRBJ2-7; TRBD1 aligns across 7 bases. Trimming took 5 bases from V and 4 from J; bases not matched to a gene: 11. Germline V gene lookup returns CDR1 SGHTA and CDR2 FQGNSA. This CDR3 has 15 amino acids.

This clone was seen once. V is TRBV6-2 or TRBV6-3 and J is TRBJ2-7, with D perhaps matching TRBD2 (5 bases). Germline assignment: CDR1 MNHEY and CDR2 SVGEGT. The CDR3 runs to 16 residues. Trimming took 3 bases from V and 1 from J, leaving 16 bases between them. The CDR3 coding sequence is TGTGCCAGCAGTTATGGAGGTCCGGCCCTTTCCTACGAGCAGTACTTC. It is translated as CASSYGGPALSYEQYF.

The chain joins TRBV7-2 to TRBJ2-7; no firm D call. The CDR3 contains 14 residues. V was shortened by 1 base and J by 4 bases, with 11 bases between the two germline ends. CDR1 is SGHTA and CDR2 is FQGNSA in the germline V gene. Here the CDR3 DNA reads TGTGCCAGCAGCTTAGTTCCGGTTTTGTACGAGCAGTACTTC. Amino acid sequence: CASSLVPVLYEQYF.

The chain carries TRBV19 and TRBJ2-3, with 8 bases aligning to TRBD2. The V segment lost 9 bases and the J segment 4 bases; nucleotides outside the gene matches: 12. The germline V gene has CDR1 LNHDA and CDR2 SQIVND (reference sequence). CDR3 length: 15 residues. The CDR3: CASTQAGGSADTQYF. The CDR3 DNA is TGTGCCAGCACCCAGGCGGGGGGATCCGCAGATACGCAGTATTTT.

This clone appeared once. CDR3 sequence (DNA): TGTGCCAGCAGTTTACCAGACAGGGGGCGCGGGTCTCCTCGATATCGCACAGATACGCAGTATTTT. It translates to CASSLPDRGRGSPRYRTDTQYF. The gene calls are TRBV27 and TRBJ2-3, with TRBD1 matching 10 bases. V shed 2 bases, J shed 1 base, and the junction held 21 bases outside the gene matches. The CDR3 extends over 22 amino acids. The germline V gene has CDR1 MNHEY and CDR2 SMNVEV (reference sequence).

The J gene is TRBJ1-5, the V gene TRBV4-1, with 12 bases lining up with TRBD1. Germline values: CDR1 MGHRA, CDR2 YSYEKL. Unmatched junction bases numbered 9, after V lost 0 bases and J lost 6 bases. The CDR3 is 18 residues long. The CDR3 region has the DNA TGCGCCAGCAGCCAAGACCCGGGACAGGGGGCCCCGTTTCAGCCCCAGCATTTT. It codes for CASSQDPGQGAPFQPQHF.

The chain links TRBV7-9 to TRBJ2-2; D is undetermined. Germline CDR1 is SEHNR and CDR2 is FQNEAQ (reference sequence). V lost 3 bases to trimming and J lost 1 base, with 6 bases between them. This CDR3 contains 14 residues. CDR3 sequence: CASSLGRNTGELFF. Here the CDR3 DNA reads TGTGCCAGCAGCTTGGGCAGGAACACCGGGGAGCTGTTTTTT. Full variable domain (rest looked up from reference TRBV7-9 and TRBJ2-2): DTGVSQNPRHKITKRGQNVTFRCDPISEHNRLYWYRQTLGQGPEFLTYFQNEAQLEKSRLLSDRFSAERPKGSFSTLEIQRTEQGDSAMYLCASSLGRNTGELFFGEGSRLTVL.

CDR3 bases: TGTGCCAGCAGTTCCCCCAGGGGCCGCTCCTACGAGCAGTACTTC. Protein sequence: CASSSPRGRSYEQYF. The gene calls are TRBV28 and TRBJ2-7; weak D call: TRBD1 (6 bases). Germline V CDR1 and CDR2: MDHEN, SYDVKM. Trimming cost V 4 bases and J 0 bases, with 13 bases left between them. There are 15 residues in the CDR3.

The rearrangement uses TRBV27 and TRBJ1-2, with TRBD1 as a possible D gene (6 bases). V lost 3 bases, J lost 7 bases, and 18 bases lay in between. The germline CDR1 and CDR2 sequences are MNHEY and SMNVEV (reference sequence). The CDR3 loop spans 15 amino acids. The CDR3 bases are TGTGCCAGCAGTTTTCGTCTGGGGGCGATCGGTGGCTACACCTTC. Residues: CASSFRLGAIGGYTF.

A single count supports this clone. Other DNA sequences of this sample code for an identical CDR3. The chain combines TRBV20-1 with TRBJ1-2; no clear D. This CDR3 comprises 11 residues. Trimming cost V 5 bases and J 7 bases, with 11 bases left between them. The germline gives CDR1 DFQATT, CDR2 SNEGSKA (reference sequence). The CDR3 protein is CSADDRGGYTF. CDR3 nucleotides: TGCAGTGCTGACGACCGGGGTGGCTACACCTTC.

The chain uses TRBV5-1 and TRBJ1-1, with D perhaps matching TRBD1 (5 bases). From germline, CDR1 is SGHRS and CDR2 YFSETQ. V lost 7 bases, J lost 3 bases, and 10 bases lay in between. The CDR3 is 12 residues long. In DNA, the CDR3 is TGCGCCAGCCGCCGGGGGGACACTGAAGCTTTCTTT. This codes for CASRRGDTEAFF.

The chain combines TRBV19 with TRBJ1-2, with 8 bases aligning to TRBD1. V gave up 5 bases and J gave up 2 bases; unmatched junction bases: 10. The germline V gene has CDR1 LNHDA and CDR2 SQIVND (reference sequence). CDR3 size: 16 residues. This CDR3 is CASSRWTGPLNYGYTF. CDR3 coding DNA: TGTGCCAGTAGTCGCTGGACAGGGCCGCTAAACTATGGCTACACCTTC.

The CDR3 DNA reads TGTGCCAGCAGCCAAGATCCCGGAGGGAGCCTTTCCTACGAGCAGTACTTC. Translating it yields CASSQDPGGSLSYEQYF. V is TRBV3-1 (or the pseudogene TRBV3-2) and J is TRBJ2-7; D might be TRBD2 (6 bases). Trimming pared 0 bases from V and 1 base from J, leaving 16 bases between. The CDR3 sequence is 17 residues long. Germline CDR1 LGHDT, CDR2 YNNKEL (reference sequence).

This chain joins TRBV11-3 and TRBJ1-1; possibly TRBD1 for D (5 bases). Per the germline V gene, CDR1 is SGHNT and CDR2 is YENEEA. The CDR3 is made up of 13 amino acids. V dropped 1 base and J dropped 3 bases, with 6 bases sitting between them. CDR3 loop: CASSLAGDTEAFF. The CDR3 DNA reads TGTGCCAGCAGCTTAGCGGGGGACACTGAAGCTTTCTTT. The whole variable domain, remainder taken from reference TRBV11-3 and TRBJ1-1, is EAGVVQSPRYKIIEKKQPVAFWCNPISGHNTLYWYLQNLGQGPELLIRYENEEAVDDSQLPKDRFSAERLKGVDSTLKIQPAELGDSAVYLCASSLAGDTEAFFGQGTRLTVV.

DNA of the CDR3: TGTGCCAGCAAAACAGGGGGCACCGGGGAGCTGTTTTTT. Translated, it gives CASKTGGTGELFF. The chain has TRBV28 and TRBJ2-2; 8 bases fit TRBD1. J gave up 4 bases and V 7 bases, and 2 bases lay outside the gene matches. CDR1 is MDHEN and CDR2 is SYDVKM in the germline V gene. CDR3 length: 13 residues. Variable domain in full (rest from reference TRBV28 and TRBJ2-2): DVKVTQSSRYLVKRTGEKVFLECVQDMDHENMFWYRQDPGLGLRLIYFSYDVKMKEKGDIPEGYSVSREKKERFSLILESASTNQTSMYLCASKTGGTGELFFGEGSRLTVL.

The V and J genes are TRBV18 and TRBJ2-6; no definite D call. Trimming shortened V by 2 bases and J by 3 bases, and 11 bases separated the two germline ends. There are 16 residues in the CDR3. Germline V gene data show CDR1 as KGHSH and CDR2 as LQKENI. CDR3 DNA sequence: TGTGCCAGCTCACCATTTCATGGAGATGGGGCCAACGTCCTGACTTTC. This sequence encodes CASSPFHGDGANVLTF.

This chain connects TRBV28 to TRBJ2-2; 9 bases are shared with TRBD1. This CDR3 has 15 amino acids. Trimming removed 2 bases from V and 5 bases from J; junction bases left unmatched: 3. Germline CDR1 and CDR2: MDHEN and SYDVKM. Written as DNA, the CDR3 is TGTGCCAGCAGTTTACAGACAGGGGGGACCGGGGAGCTGTTTTTT. It yields the protein CASSLQTGGTGELFF.

This rearrangement joins TRBV30 to TRBJ1-3; D uncertain. This CDR3 contains 14 residues. From germline, CDR1 is GTSNPN and CDR2 SVGIG (reference sequence). Trimming took off 2 bases at V and 0 bases at J, with 8 bases between the two ends. The CDR3 reads CAWSPVFSGNTIYF. The CDR3, as DNA: TGTGCCTGGAGTCCCGTTTTCTCTGGAAACACCATATATTTT.

The chain joins TRBV7-6 to TRBJ1-2, with a weak D call TRBD1 (5 bases). The CDR3 contains 15 residues. Trimming stripped 5 bases from V and 4 bases from J, with 17 bases between. Per germline, CDR1 SGHVS and CDR2 FNYEAQ. The CDR3 protein is CASSPFESRVYGYTF. The CDR3, as DNA: TGTGCCAGCAGCCCCTTCGAGTCCAGGGTCTATGGCTACACCTTC. The whole variable domain, filled in from reference TRBV7-6 and TRBJ1-2, reads GAGVSQSPRYKVTKRGQDVALRCDPISGHVSLYWYRQALGQGPEFLTYFNYEAQQDKSGLPNDRFSAERPEGSISTLTIQRTEQRDSAMYRCASSPFESRVYGYTFGSGTRLTVV.

The chain couples TRBV9 to TRBJ2-1, with D maybe TRBD2 (7 bases). Trimming removed 0 bases at V and 8 bases at J, with 21 bases between. The CDR3 is made up of 17 amino acids. In germline, CDR1 is SGDLS, CDR2 YYNGEE. This CDR3 is CASSVEEGGGLGYEQFF. The CDR3 bases are TGTGCCAGCAGCGTAGAGGAGGGAGGGGGGTTAGGTTATGAGCAGTTCTTC.

The gene calls are TRBV12-3 or TRBV12-4 and TRBJ2-3; tentatively, D is TRBD2 (5 bases). This CDR3 comprises 13 residues. The germline V and J ends were trimmed by 1 base and 3 bases, with 5 bases remaining between them. CDR3 loop: CASSLGRTDTQYF. The CDR3 nucleotides are TGTGCCAGCAGTTTAGGGAGGACAGATACGCAGTATTTT.

The chain uses TRBV30 and TRBJ2-1; TRBD2 might be the D (5 bases). CDR1 and CDR2 from the germline V gene are GTSNPN and SVGIG (reference sequence). V lost 6 bases and J 9 bases, leaving 18 bases between the germline ends. This CDR3 region has 13 residues. The CDR3 nucleotides are TGTGCCTGTTCGCCTGCGGGCAAGATTGAGCAGTTCTTC. It codes for CACSPAGKIEQFF. Full variable domain (missing parts from reference TRBV30 and TRBJ2-1): SQTIHQWPATLVQPVGSPLSLECTVEGTSNPNLYWYRQAAGRGLQLLFYSVGIGQISSEVPQNLSASRPQDRQFILSSKKLLLSDSGFYLCACSPAGKIEQFFGPGTRLTVL.